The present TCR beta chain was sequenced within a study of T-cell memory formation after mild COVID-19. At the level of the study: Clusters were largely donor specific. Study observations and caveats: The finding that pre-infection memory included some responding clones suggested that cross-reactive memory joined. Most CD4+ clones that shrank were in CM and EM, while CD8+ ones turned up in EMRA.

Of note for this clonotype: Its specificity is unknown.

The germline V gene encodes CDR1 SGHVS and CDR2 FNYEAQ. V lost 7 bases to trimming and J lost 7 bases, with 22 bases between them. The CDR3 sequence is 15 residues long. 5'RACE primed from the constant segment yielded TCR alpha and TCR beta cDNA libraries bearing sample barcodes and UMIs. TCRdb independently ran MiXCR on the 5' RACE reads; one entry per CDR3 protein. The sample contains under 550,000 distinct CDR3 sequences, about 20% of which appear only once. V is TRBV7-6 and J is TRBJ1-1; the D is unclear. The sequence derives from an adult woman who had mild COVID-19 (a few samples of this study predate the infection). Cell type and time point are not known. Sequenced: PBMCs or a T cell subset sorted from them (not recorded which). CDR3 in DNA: TGTGCCAGCACTCCGGGCCGAGAGCCTCATCATGAAGCTTTCTTT. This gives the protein CASTPGREPHHEAFF.